These 10 T cell receptor beta chains were all obtained from the same sample, sequenced in a study of shared clonotypes between healthy human individuals. Produced via immunoSEQ multiplex PCR; TCRdb's table is partial and in-frame only. The sample consists of around 2.1 million clones, about 92% of them appearing once. It was CD45RO-negative cells, positively selected for CCR7, that made up naive CD8 cells, with terminally differentiated effector memory CD45RA+ cells excluded. The sequencing input was naive CD8+ T cells from PBMCs. Every receptor here comes from a man between 18 and 29 years old in good health. Some clones in this sample may be carry-over from other donors' samples.

To note about this clone: Other nucleotide sequences in the sample specify the same CDR3. Here the CDR3 DNA reads TGTGCCAGCAGTCCGGGACAGGCGGAGACCCAGTACTTC. Translating it yields CASSPGQAETQYF. The genes are TRBV28 and TRBJ2-5; 8 nucleotides align to TRBD1. Trimming cost V 5 bases and J 5 bases; bases outside gene matches: 4. CDR1 and CDR2 from the germline V gene are MDHEN and SYDVKM. This CDR3 contains 13 residues.

The chain has TRBV27 and TRBJ2-5, with D unclear. Trimming left V 6 bases short and J 5 bases short, with 7 bases between. From germline, CDR1 is MNHEY and CDR2 SMNVEV (reference sequence). The CDR3 sequence is 11 residues long. CDR3 in amino acids: CASRVGETQYF. The CDR3 DNA reads TGTGCCAGCAGGGTTGGGGAGACCCAGTACTTC.

The rearrangement links TRBV28 to TRBJ2-3; 8 positions agree with TRBD2. Germline-derived CDR1 and CDR2 are MDHEN and SYDVKM. CDR3 length: 14 amino acids. V lost 6 bases to trimming and J lost 3 bases; unmatched junction nucleotides: 5. The CDR3 loop is CASRNSGKTDTQYF. DNA for the CDR3: TGTGCCAGCAGAAATAGCGGGAAAACAGATACGCAGTATTTT.

The chain employs TRBV5-4 and TRBJ1-2; 7 bases are shared with TRBD1. The junction had 13 bases not matched to a gene; V was cut back by 5 bases and J by 0 bases. The germline CDR1 and CDR2 sequences are SGHNT and YYREEE (reference sequence). CDR3 length: 17 amino acids. The CDR3 spells CASSLGTASVSNYGYTF. CDR3 sequence (DNA): TGTGCCAGCAGTCTCGGGACAGCGAGCGTCTCTAACTATGGCTACACCTTC.

The rearrangement joins TRBV27 to TRBJ2-7; D unclear. The V end was cut by 0 bases, the J end by 2 bases, with 8 bases between. The CDR3 loop spans 14 amino acids. CDR1 and CDR2 (germline): MNHEY, SMNVEV (reference sequence). This CDR3 is CASSLSTPAYEQYF. CDR3 sequence (DNA): TGTGCCAGCAGTTTATCGACTCCCGCCTACGAGCAGTACTTC.

The CDR3 here is CSSRGTGPYEQYF. The DNA of the CDR3 is TGCAGCTCCCGAGGGACAGGACCCTACGAGCAGTACTTC. The chain links TRBV29-1 to TRBJ2-7; TRBD1 aligns across 8 bases. Germline values: CDR1 SQVTM, CDR2 ANQGSEA. Losses at the gene ends were 8 bases for V and 2 bases for J; bases not matched to a gene: 8. This CDR3 comprises 13 residues.

The V and J genes are TRBV9 and TRBJ2-1; TRBD2 matches 12 bases. After removal of 4 bases from V and 7 bases from J, the junction contained 9 bases not matched to a gene. CDR3 length: 16 residues. The germline V gene has CDR1 SGDLS and CDR2 YYNGEE. CDR3 region: CASSPATSGRANEQFF. The CDR3 region has the DNA TGTGCCAGCAGCCCCGCGACTAGCGGGAGAGCAAATGAGCAGTTCTTC.

V is TRBV7-8 and J is TRBJ2-7, with D uncertain. The CDR3 runs 13 residues. V lost 2 bases, J lost 6 bases, and 11 bases lay in between. Germline loops: CDR1 SGHVS, CDR2 FQNEAQ. As DNA, the CDR3 is TGTGCCAGCAGCTTATTGCAAAGCTCCGAGCAGTACTTC. Translation gives CASSLLQSSEQYF.

As to this clone: Other DNA sequences in the sample encode the same CDR3. This chain links TRBV28 with TRBJ1-1; a possible D gene is TRBD1 (5 bases). The V gene lost 5 bases and the J gene lost 1 base, with 11 bases spanning the gap. The CDR3 is 14 residues long. The germline CDR1 and CDR2 sequences are MDHEN and SYDVKM. CDR3 amino acids: CASSLLGENTEAFF. CDR3 sequence (DNA): TGTGCCAGCAGTCTCTTGGGGGAGAACACTGAAGCTTTCTTT.

The genes are TRBV6-1 and TRBJ1-4; unclear D gene. Germline V CDR1 and CDR2: MNHNS, SASEGT. This CDR3 is 19 amino acids long. V was trimmed by 1 base and J by 8 bases, leaving 26 bases between them. The CDR3 is CASSEGRVSYPFPSEKLFF. The CDR3 bases are TGTGCCAGCAGTGAAGGAAGGGTATCATATCCCTTCCCATCCGAAAAACTGTTTTTT.